The 8 T cell receptor beta chains reported below all come from one sample, sequenced in a study of T cells in Graves' hyperthyroidism and ophthalmopathy. TCR beta CDR3 regions were amplified from RNA. When the TCR CDR3 underwent first-round RT-PCR, the HTBI primer set was used. TCRdb called the multiplex PCR reads again in MiXCR, with one record for every CDR3 protein. The sample comprises 300,000 or so distinct CDR3 sequences, 15% to 20% of which are singletons, and around 58% rests with the top ten. The sequencing sample was made of blood. The receptors come from a woman aged 55-75 years with Graves' ophthalmopathy.

The chain uses TRBV5-1 and TRBJ2-1, with 15 bases fitting TRBD2. The V segment lost 4 bases and the J segment 4 bases; nucleotides outside the gene matches: 6. In germline, CDR1 is SGHRS, CDR2 YFSETQ. The CDR3 spans 17 residues. The CDR3 loop is CASSPTGTSGGYNEQFF. The DNA for the CDR3 is TGCGCCAGCAGCCCAACCGGGACTAGCGGGGGGTACAATGAGCAGTTCTTC.

Many counts were recorded for this clonotype. The V gene is TRBV7-2, the J gene TRBJ2-3; a possible D gene is TRBD1 (6 bases). From germline, CDR1 is SGHTA and CDR2 FQGNSA. The CDR3 spans 15 residues. V was shortened by 2 bases and J by 1 base, with 10 bases between the two germline ends. The CDR3 bases are TGTGCCAGCAGCTTAATGCACAGGGGCACAGATACGCAGTATTTT. The encoded protein is CASSLMHRGTDTQYF.

The table lists this clonotype with many counts. This rearrangement joins TRBV3-1 to TRBJ2-2, with a weak D call TRBD2 (6 bases). Germline V CDR1 and CDR2: LGHDT, YNNKEL (reference sequence). The CDR3 totals 16 residues. Trimming pared 2 bases from V and 0 bases from J, leaving 10 bases between. The chain's CDR3 is CASSQFAGSNTGELFF. The CDR3 DNA reads TGTGCCAGCAGCCAATTCGCGGGGTCGAACACCGGGGAGCTGTTTTTT.

Ten or more counts support this clonotype. This chain joins TRBV2 and TRBJ2-7, with 7 bases matching TRBD1. The CDR3 totals 15 residues. Germline values: CDR1 SNHLY, CDR2 FYNNEI. The V and J ends lost 7 bases and 1 base, in that order; junction bases with no gene match: 10. The CDR3 nucleotides read TGTGCCAGCACCACCTCCCCAGGGGGTTCCTACGAGCAGTACTTC. The encoded protein is CASTTSPGGSYEQYF.

This clonotype was seen repeatedly, ten times or more. V gene TRBV7-9 combines with J gene TRBJ1-2; D uncertain. The germline V gene has CDR1 SEHNR and CDR2 FQNEAQ (reference sequence). The CDR3 has 13 residues. V shed 5 bases and J shed 8 bases, with 15 bases lying between them. CDR3 coding DNA: TGTGCCAGCAGCCCGGACCTAGCCAAGGGCTACACCTTC. Its translation: CASSPDLAKGYTF. Full variable domain (rest looked up from reference TRBV7-9 and TRBJ1-2): DTGVSQNPRHKITKRGQNVTFRCDPISEHNRLYWYRQTLGQGPEFLTYFQNEAQLEKSRLLSDRFSAERPKGSFSTLEIQRTEQGDSAMYLCASSPDLAKGYTFGSGTRLTVV.

Comments on this clonotype: This may arise from a read error, as a much more abundant clone is one base away. The chain joins TRBV28 to TRBJ1-1; D not resolved. This CDR3 comprises 14 residues. Germline CDR1 and CDR2: MDHEN and SYDVKM. The CDR3 spells CVSRLGSMNTEAFF. DNA for the CDR3: TGTGTCAGCAGGCTCGGGAGCATGAACACTGAAGCTTTCTTT.

Comments on this clonotype: Germline and junction disagree at one end, which may indicate a read error. The rearrangement joins TRBV9 to TRBJ1-1, with 8 bases identical to TRBD1. The CDR3 contains 15 residues. Germline values: CDR1 SGDLS, CDR2 YYNGEE. The CDR3 loop is CASSVADRGGTEASF. The CDR3 DNA reads TGTGCCAGCAGCGTAGCTGACAGGGGAGGTACTGAAGCTTCCTTT.

This clonotype was recorded at least ten times. The J gene is TRBJ2-1, the V gene TRBV24-1, with D perhaps TRBD2 (6 bases). Between the trimmed V and J ends, which lost 6 bases and 4 bases, there was a span of 15 bases. Germline values: CDR1 KGHDR, CDR2 SFDVKD. CDR3 length: 15 amino acids. The CDR3 is CATSNRRERYNEQFF. The DNA for the CDR3 is TGTGCCACCAGTAATAGGAGGGAGAGGTACAATGAGCAGTTCTTC.